The T cell receptor beta chain under discussion was sequenced for a study of response to subunit inactivated influenza vaccine. Whole-study findings and limits: Authors suggested that a seasonal influenza vaccination recruits few new T cells each time.

Remarks on this clonotype: Its antigen remains unidentified.

TCRdb re-called the RT-PCR reads through MiXCR, storing one row per CDR3 protein. The sample comprises 700,000 to 800,000 distinct CDR3 sequences, around 20% of which are singletons, and approximately 11% rests with the top ten. With 4 bases clipped from V and 9 bases from J, the junction kept 8 bases outside the gene matches. Germline values: CDR1 KGHDR, CDR2 SFDVKD. The length of the CDR3 is 17 residues. The material sequenced was PBMCs from blood, taken 5 days after vaccination. This TCR came from a man in his fifties who received an inactivated influenza vaccine. The chain joins TRBV24-1 to TRBJ2-1; 16 bases agree with TRBD2. The CDR3 sequence: CATSEYGTSGRATEQFF. Written as DNA, the CDR3 is TGTGCCACCAGTGAGTACGGGACTAGCGGGAGGGCCACTGAGCAGTTCTTC.